The 27 T cell receptor beta chains reported below all come from one sample, sequenced in a study of T cell responses to AZD1222 COVID-19 vaccine (dated by TCRdb to about 2021). The library was made by the immunoSEQ multiplex PCR assay. In its TCRdb copy, this immuneACCESS table keeps in-frame sequences only and misses some clones. Where compared with another copy, unresolved V genes explain less than half of these, and the others have no known cause. Counted in this sample were about 260,000 clones; approximately 93% of them appeared once. The ten biggest clones cover about 0.5% of the sample. Explained via the paper, the time point label denotes: baseline before first vaccination. Sequenced here: peripheral blood, sampled on day 0 of AZD1222 vaccination. All receptors derive from an adult in good health.

The chain combines TRBV2 with TRBJ1-5; a possible D gene is TRBD1 (5 bases). Per germline, CDR1 SNHLY and CDR2 FYNNEI. CDR3 size: 13 residues. The V and J ends lost 5 bases and 4 bases respectively, with 9 bases between them. CDR3 in amino acids: CASSQGWNQPQHF. CDR3 bases: TGTGCCAGCAGTCAGGGTTGGAATCAGCCCCAGCATTTT.

The gene calls are TRBV7-2 and TRBJ1-2, with D possibly matching TRBD1 (6 bases). This CDR3 region has 16 residues. Per the germline V gene, CDR1 is SGHTA and CDR2 is FQGNSA. V was trimmed by 0 bases and J by 0 bases, leaving 11 bases between them. The CDR3 sequence is CASSLAQGLANYGYTF. The CDR3 nucleotides read TGTGCCAGCAGCTTAGCCCAGGGGTTAGCTAACTATGGCTACACCTTC.

As DNA, the CDR3 is TGTGCCAGTAGTATAAGGTCGAGCGGGAAGGACTACGAGCAGTACTTC. Translated: CASSIRSSGKDYEQYF. The J gene is TRBJ2-7, the V gene TRBV19; TRBD2 matches at 7 bases. V lost 2 bases and J lost 3; bases outside the gene matches: 10. Germline values: CDR1 LNHDA, CDR2 SQIVND (reference sequence). This CDR3 spans 16 amino acids.

J is TRBJ1-2 and V is TRBV3-1 (or the pseudogene TRBV3-2); no definite D call. The CDR3 has 13 residues. The germline V gene encodes CDR1 LGHDT and CDR2 YNNKEL (reference sequence). V lost 1 base and J lost 8, with 11 bases in between. Here the CDR3 DNA reads TGTGCCAGCAGCCAAGGGGTGGGTGCGGGCTACACCTTC. Its translation is CASSQGVGAGYTF.

CDR3 residues: CASSESLPGSSYNSPLHF. CDR3 nucleotide sequence: TGTGCCAGCAGTGAATCTCTACCAGGAAGCTCCTATAATTCACCCCTCCACTTT. The chain employs TRBV6-1 and TRBJ1-6; D uncertain. Trimming cost V 2 bases and J 0 bases, with 14 bases left between them. The CDR3 has 18 residues. CDR1 and CDR2 (germline): MNHNS, SASEGT.

This clone has a single count. The chain carries TRBV9 and TRBJ2-1; 12 bases align to TRBD2. Unmatched junction bases numbered 4, after V lost 0 bases and J lost 9 bases. Germline loops: CDR1 SGDLS, CDR2 YYNGEE. The CDR3 is made up of 15 amino acids. The CDR3 region is CASSVVGLAGIEQFF. Here the CDR3 DNA reads TGTGCCAGCAGCGTAGTTGGACTAGCGGGAATTGAGCAGTTCTTC.

The chain couples TRBV5-6 to TRBJ2-5; 8 bases agree with TRBD2. With 4 bases clipped from V and 5 bases from J, the junction kept 7 bases outside the gene matches. The CDR3 consists of 14 residues. CDR1 and CDR2 from the germline V gene are SGHDT and YYEEEE. The CDR3 DNA reads TGTGCCAGCAGCGGAGCGGGAGCAGGCGAGACCCAGTACTTC. Amino acids: CASSGAGAGETQYF.

The V and J genes are TRBV9 and TRBJ2-7; D is perhaps TRBD1 (6 bases). Germline V gene sequence: CDR1 SGDLS, CDR2 YYNGEE. V lost 2 bases and J 3 bases, leaving 12 bases between the germline ends. The CDR3 totals 14 residues. The CDR3: CASSVRDTNYEQYF. The CDR3 DNA reads as TGTGCCAGCAGCGTGAGGGACACGAACTACGAGCAGTACTTC.

This chain joins TRBV2 and TRBJ2-2; 10 bases match TRBD1. The junction had 10 bases not matched to a gene; V was cut back by 5 bases and J by 7 bases. The CDR3 length is 16 residues. From germline, CDR1 is SNHLY and CDR2 FYNNEI. Here the CDR3 DNA reads TGTGCCAGCAGTCCGAACGGGACAGGGGTTGGCGGGGAGCTGTTTTTT. Amino acid sequence: CASSPNGTGVGGELFF.

The gene calls are TRBV6-5 and TRBJ2-5; no clear D. Trimming stripped 0 bases from V and 1 base from J, with 6 bases between. The CDR3 contains 14 residues. Germline V gives CDR1 MNHEY, CDR2 SVGAGI. CDR3 amino acids: CASSYSAVQETQYF. In DNA, the CDR3 is TGTGCCAGCAGTTACTCCGCAGTCCAAGAGACCCAGTACTTC.

This sequence joins TRBV10-2 and TRBJ1-6, with D possibly matching TRBD1 (5 bases). Trimming removed 3 bases at V and 9 bases at J, with 12 bases between. Germline lookup yields CDR1 WSHSY and CDR2 SAAADI. The CDR3 is 14 residues long. The CDR3 loop is CASSDGREGSPLHF. The CDR3 DNA follows: TGCGCCAGCAGTGATGGCAGGGAGGGTTCACCCCTCCACTTT.

The gene calls are TRBV28 and TRBJ1-2; 7 bases fit TRBD1. Germline V gives CDR1 MDHEN, CDR2 SYDVKM. Losses at the gene ends were 7 bases for V and 3 bases for J; bases not matched to a gene: 8. The CDR3 runs 14 residues. CDR3 protein: CASTSGRGYYGYTF. The CDR3, as DNA: TGTGCCAGCACCTCGGGCAGGGGGTACTATGGCTACACCTTC.

V gene TRBV28 combines with J gene TRBJ1-5; perhaps TRBD1 as D (5 bases). The CDR3 is 14 residues long. CDR1 and CDR2 from the germline V gene are MDHEN and SYDVKM. The V and J ends lost 3 bases and 5 bases respectively, with 11 bases between them. The CDR3 spells CASSLGQGHQPQHF. DNA for the CDR3: TGTGCCAGCAGTTTGGGGCAGGGACATCAGCCCCAGCATTTT.

The chain employs TRBV5-4 and TRBJ2-7; D perhaps matches TRBD1 (6 bases). V lost 0 bases and J 5 bases, leaving 12 bases between the germline ends. Germline lookup yields CDR1 SGHNT and CDR2 YYREEE (reference sequence). The CDR3 covers 14 residues. Here the CDR3 DNA reads TGTGCCAGCAGCTTGGTACAGGGAAGTCACGAGCAGTACTTC. Translation gives CASSLVQGSHEQYF.

The rearrangement uses TRBV5-1 and TRBJ2-2; TRBD2 agrees at 9 bases. V dropped 2 bases and J dropped 2; count of bases not matched to a gene: 4. Germline CDR1 is SGHRS and CDR2 is YFSETQ. The CDR3 covers 16 residues. The CDR3 sequence: CASSFSGGPNTGELFF. The CDR3 DNA reads as TGCGCCAGCAGCTTTAGCGGGGGCCCTAACACCGGGGAGCTGTTTTTT.

This chain connects TRBV29-1 to TRBJ2-7; D gene ambiguous. There are 12 residues in the CDR3. In germline, CDR1 is SQVTM, CDR2 ANQGSEA. V lost 4 bases and J lost 2, with 9 bases in between. The CDR3: CSVGYTPYEQYF. DNA for the CDR3: TGCAGCGTTGGGTACACCCCCTACGAGCAGTACTTC.

The J gene is TRBJ1-2, the V gene TRBV5-1; TRBD1 matches 9 bases. In germline, CDR1 is SGHRS, CDR2 YFSETQ. The J segment lost 6 bases and the V segment lost 1 base, leaving 1 base of the junction unmatched. This CDR3 region has 13 residues. The CDR3 sequence: CASSLRDRDGYTF. CDR3 sequence (DNA): TGCGCCAGCAGCTTGAGGGACAGGGATGGCTACACCTTC. Based on the CDR3 plus reference TRBV5-1 and TRBJ1-2, the full variable domain is KAGVTQTPRYLIKTRGQQVTLSCSPISGHRSVSWYQQTPGQGLQFLFEYFSETQRNKGNFPGRFSGRQFSNSRSEMNVSTLELGDSALYLCASSLRDRDGYTFGSGTRLTVV.

The rearrangement joins TRBV18 to TRBJ2-1; 14 bases align to TRBD2. This CDR3 comprises 15 residues. The V segment lost 6 bases and the J segment 9 bases; nucleotides outside the gene matches: 7. Germline lookup yields CDR1 KGHSH and CDR2 LQKENI. CDR3 in amino acids: CASSQGLAGVGEQFF. The CDR3 region has the DNA TGTGCCAGCTCCCAGGGACTAGCGGGAGTTGGTGAGCAGTTCTTC.

J is TRBJ1-6 and V is TRBV10-3, with unresolved D. Trimming left V 3 bases short and J 7 bases short, with 10 bases between. Per the germline V gene, CDR1 is ENHRY and CDR2 is SYGVKD. This CDR3 has 14 amino acids. The CDR3 nucleotides are TGTGCCATCAGTGACGGGGATCTAAATTCACCCCTCCACTTT. Translation: CAISDGDLNSPLHF.

The CDR3 region has the DNA TGTGCCAGCAGCTTGGGCGGGGGGGGCAGGGAACTGTTTTTT. Its protein is CASSLGGGGRELFF. V gene TRBV5-5 combines with J gene TRBJ1-4; TRBD1 is a possible D gene (6 bases). Germline V gene lookup returns CDR1 SGHKS and CDR2 YYEKEE (reference sequence). Trimming shortened V by 0 bases and J by 12 bases, and 15 bases separated the two germline ends. The CDR3 is 14 residues long. Full variable domain (rest looked up from reference TRBV5-5 and TRBJ1-4): DAGVTQSPTHLIKTRGQQVTLRCSPISGHKSVSWYQQVLGQGPQFIFQYYEKEERGRGNFPDRFSARQFPNYSSELNVNALLLGDSALYLCASSLGGGGRELFFGSGTQLSVL.

The V call is TRBV29-1, the J call TRBJ2-1, with D unclear. V was pared by 4 bases and J by 4 bases, with 11 bases between. This CDR3 has 13 residues. CDR1 is SQVTM, CDR2 ANQGSEA, per germline. The CDR3 sequence: CSVVTVFYNEQFF. CDR3 nucleotide sequence: TGCAGCGTTGTGACGGTTTTTTACAATGAGCAGTTCTTC.

The chain joins TRBV28 to TRBJ1-5, with D maybe TRBD1 (5 bases). Germline V gene sequence: CDR1 MDHEN, CDR2 SYDVKM. The CDR3 extends over 17 amino acids. Trimming stripped 4 bases from V and 2 bases from J, with 18 bases between. The CDR3 here is CASSSRELRKGNQPQHF. In DNA form, the CDR3 reads TGTGCCAGCAGTTCCAGGGAGCTCCGGAAGGGCAATCAGCCCCAGCATTTT. Full variable domain (outside the CDR3, taken from reference TRBV28 and TRBJ1-5): DVKVTQSSRYLVKRTGEKVFLECVQDMDHENMFWYRQDPGLGLRLIYFSYDVKMKEKGDIPEGYSVSREKKERFSLILESASTNQTSMYLCASSSRELRKGNQPQHFGDGTRLSIL.

DNA for the CDR3: TGTGCCAGCAGCCAGATTGGTGCCACGAGCGGGCGCTCCTACGAGCAGTACTTC. Its protein product is CASSQIGATSGRSYEQYF. The V gene is TRBV3-1 (or the pseudogene TRBV3-2), the J gene TRBJ2-7; TRBD2 is a possible D gene (6 bases). V gave up 3 bases and J gave up 0 bases, with 21 bases separating them. Germline CDR1 reads LGHDT; CDR2 reads YNNKEL (reference sequence). CDR3 size: 18 residues.

V usage is TRBV2 and J usage is TRBJ2-7; D gene ambiguous. CDR3 size: 13 residues. V was trimmed by 3 bases and J by 3 bases, leaving 9 bases between them. Looked up from germline, CDR1 is SNHLY and CDR2 is FYNNEI. CDR3 DNA: TGTGCCAGCAGTGAGGGCCCTATCTACGAGCAGTACTTC. It encodes CASSEGPIYEQYF.

This rearrangement joins TRBV19 to TRBJ1-5; no reliable D call. The CDR3 loop spans 15 amino acids. V was clipped by 6 bases and J by 0 bases, with 12 bases between them. The germline V gene encodes CDR1 LNHDA and CDR2 SQIVND (reference sequence). The CDR3 loop is CASSITPYSNQPQHF. Here the CDR3 DNA reads TGTGCCAGTAGCATAACACCATATAGCAATCAGCCCCAGCATTTT.

The chain uses TRBV7-2 and TRBJ2-7, with D possibly being TRBD1 (5 bases). V dropped 5 bases and J dropped 0 bases, with 11 bases sitting between them. The CDR3 spans 14 residues. Germline V CDR1 and CDR2: SGHTA, FQGNSA. Here the CDR3 reads CASSPDRYSYEQYF. The CDR3 DNA reads as TGTGCCAGCAGCCCCGACAGATACTCCTACGAGCAGTACTTC.

The chain joins TRBV7-3 to TRBJ1-1, with D unclear. Germline-derived CDR1 and CDR2 are SGHTA and FQGTGA. Deletions cut 5 bases from V and 2 bases from J, with 18 bases between. The CDR3 consists of 16 residues. The CDR3 protein is CASSIRPRPQNTEAFF. The CDR3, as DNA: TGTGCCAGCAGCATCCGGCCCAGACCACAAAACACTGAAGCTTTCTTT. Filled out from reference TRBV7-3 and TRBJ1-1, the complete variable domain reads GAGVSQTPSNKVTEKGKYVELRCDPISGHTALYWYRQSLGQGPEFLIYFQGTGAADDSGLPNDRFFAVRPEGSVSTLKIQRTERGDSAVYLCASSIRPRPQNTEAFFGQGTRLTVV.